The 22 T cell receptor beta chains listed next were all sequenced from one sample in a study of blood T cell repertoires in COVID-19. Assay: immunoSEQ multiplex PCR; the TCRdb copy retains only in-frame clones and omits some. The table includes about 200,000 clones, over 70% detected once. Sequenced input: peripheral blood. These receptors all stem from a woman between 70 and 85 years old with acute or convalescent COVID-19.

In its sample, this clone was seen a few times. V gene TRBV4-3 combines with J gene TRBJ2-1; D gene uncertain. The V and J ends lost 2 bases and 3 bases respectively, with 14 bases between them. Germline values: CDR1 LGHNA, CDR2 YSLEER. The CDR3 totals 16 residues. The CDR3 spells CASSQSNFGGYNEQFF. Here the CDR3 DNA reads TGCGCCAGCAGCCAATCGAATTTCGGCGGCTACAATGAGCAGTTCTTC.

The chain joins TRBV7-3 to TRBJ2-3; 10 bases fit TRBD2. The CDR3 is 16 residues long. The V gene's germline CDR1 is SGHTA and CDR2 FQGTGA. V lost 5 bases and J lost 4; bases outside the gene matches: 9. CDR3 in DNA: TGTGCCAGCAGCCCTGGCACTAGCGGGGTACCAGATACGCAGTATTTT. Its protein product is CASSPGTSGVPDTQYF.

The V call is TRBV3-1 (or the pseudogene TRBV3-2), the J call TRBJ2-3; 9 nucleotides agree with TRBD2. This CDR3 region has 17 residues. Germline V gene sequence: CDR1 LGHDT, CDR2 YNNKEL (reference sequence). The trim removed 0 bases at V and 3 bases at J, leaving 7 bases unmatched. CDR3 amino acids: CASSQDALAGRTDTQYF. For the CDR3, the DNA is TGTGCCAGCAGCCAAGATGCCCTAGCGGGGAGGACAGATACGCAGTATTTT.

The chain has TRBV7-7 and TRBJ2-3; TRBD1 might be the D (7 bases). The CDR3 is made up of 16 amino acids. CDR1 is SSHAT, CDR2 FNYEAQ, per germline (reference sequence). Trimming shortened V by 5 bases and J by 2 bases, and 17 bases separated the two germline ends. The CDR3 sequence: CASSRGQAGSTDTQYF. In DNA form, the CDR3 reads TGTGCCAGCAGCCGCGGACAGGCGGGGTCCACAGATACGCAGTATTTT.

This clone has just a few counts. The chain links TRBV2 to TRBJ1-2, with D perhaps matching TRBD1 (5 bases). Germline V gene data show CDR1 as SNHLY and CDR2 as FYNNEI. V was trimmed by 11 bases and J by 4 bases, leaving 14 bases between them. There are 12 residues in the CDR3. The CDR3 DNA sequence: TGTGCCGGGAGTGACGGGGGCTATGGCTACACCTTC. It is translated as CAGSDGGYGYTF.

The rearrangement links TRBV27 to TRBJ2-3; D is undetermined. Germline loops: CDR1 MNHEY, CDR2 SMNVEV (reference sequence). The CDR3 spans 14 residues. V lost 3 bases, J lost 2 bases, and 9 bases lay in between. CDR3 residues: CASSLRDTTDTQYF. The CDR3 bases are TGTGCCAGCAGTTTGCGAGATACCACAGATACGCAGTATTTT.

The J gene is TRBJ2-3, the V gene TRBV4-3; D is perhaps TRBD2 (5 bases). Germline V gene data show CDR1 as LGHNA and CDR2 as YSLEER. V lost 3 bases to trimming and J lost 8 bases, with 18 bases between them. The CDR3 is 15 residues long. For the CDR3, the DNA is TGCGCCAGCAGCCAGGACTCAGCCGTTCGCGGTACGCAGTATTTT. This codes for CASSQDSAVRGTQYF.

The chain carries TRBV24-1 and TRBJ2-1, with 9 bases lining up with TRBD1. CDR1 KGHDR and CDR2 SFDVKD come from the germline V gene. This CDR3 spans 16 amino acids. V was pared by 4 bases and J by 4 bases, with 7 bases of the junction left unmatched. The CDR3 sequence: CATSEGGTGPYNEQFF. The CDR3, as DNA: TGTGCCACCAGTGAAGGCGGGACAGGGCCTTACAATGAGCAGTTCTTC.

The chain is built from TRBV7-2 and TRBJ2-1; 10 bases are a match to TRBD2. Germline V gene sequence: CDR1 SGHTA, CDR2 FQGNSA. Trimming at V came to 4 bases and at J to 6 bases, leaving 6 bases not matched to a gene. The CDR3 is made up of 15 amino acids. CDR3 loop: CASSYQRGGRNEQFF. The CDR3 DNA follows: TGTGCCAGCAGCTACCAGCGGGGGGGCCGCAATGAGCAGTTCTTC. The full variable domain, with the rest looked up from reference TRBV7-2 and TRBJ2-1, is GAGVSQSPSNKVTEKGKDVELRCDPISGHTALYWYRQSLGQGLEFLIYFQGNSAPDKSGLPSDRFSAERTGGSVSTLTIQRTQQEDSAVYLCASSYQRGGRNEQFFGPGTRLTVL.

V usage is TRBV5-1 and J usage is TRBJ2-5; a weak D match, TRBD2 (5 bases). With 2 bases removed from V and 2 bases from J, the gap between germline ends came to 13 bases. CDR1 and CDR2 (germline): SGHRS, YFSETQ. The CDR3 contains 15 residues. The CDR3 spells CASSFGAVAQETQYF. CDR3 bases: TGCGCCAGCAGCTTCGGAGCGGTCGCGCAAGAGACCCAGTACTTC.

This clone has only a few counts. V and J are TRBV7-3 and TRBJ2-2; D might be TRBD1 (5 bases). The ends were cut back, 6 bases at V and 5 bases at J, with 10 bases in the middle. This CDR3 has 13 amino acids. Germline lookup yields CDR1 SGHTA and CDR2 FQGTGA. CDR3: CASRFTGTGELFF. In DNA, the CDR3 is TGTGCCAGCAGATTCACAGGAACCGGGGAGCTGTTTTTT.

This clone was detected only once. The chain is built from TRBV25-1 and TRBJ1-1; 9 positions agree with TRBD1. Unmatched junction bases numbered 9, after V lost 5 bases and J lost 5 bases. CDR1 and CDR2 (germline): MGHDK, SYGVNS. This CDR3 spans 15 amino acids. The chain's CDR3 is CASSTRGQGWTEAFF. Written as DNA, the CDR3 is TGTGCCAGCAGTACCCGAGGACAGGGGTGGACTGAAGCTTTCTTT.

V and J are TRBV2 and TRBJ1-5; TRBD1 matches 8 bases. The germline V gene has CDR1 SNHLY and CDR2 FYNNEI. J gave up 6 bases and V 7 bases, and 11 bases lay outside the gene matches. The CDR3 has 15 amino acids. This CDR3 is CASKTGAGYIQPQHF. CDR3 in DNA: TGTGCCAGCAAGACAGGGGCGGGGTACATTCAGCCCCAGCATTTT.

The rearrangement joins TRBV7-2 to TRBJ2-5, with unresolved D. This CDR3 region has 14 residues. From germline, CDR1 is SGHTA and CDR2 FQGNSA. Trimming shortened V by 1 base and J by 5 bases, and 11 bases separated the two germline ends. CDR3 sequence reads: CASSLVQTRETQYF. The CDR3 DNA sequence: TGTGCCAGCAGCTTAGTCCAAACGCGGGAGACCCAGTACTTC.

The rearrangement joins TRBV7-2 to TRBJ2-1; D is uncertain. This CDR3 has 15 amino acids. Germline V gene sequence: CDR1 SGHTA, CDR2 FQGNSA. Trimming removed 0 bases at V and 6 bases at J, with 12 bases between. CDR3 in DNA: TGTGCCAGCAGCTTAGCTCAGGTTTACAGCAATGAGCAGTTCTTC. Translation: CASSLAQVYSNEQFF.

This chain links TRBV3-1 (or the pseudogene TRBV3-2) with TRBJ1-6; 7 positions agree with TRBD1. This CDR3 contains 21 residues. Germline loops: CDR1 LGHDT, CDR2 YNNKEL (reference sequence). J was trimmed by 0 bases and V by 3 bases; bases with no gene match: 17. CDR3 DNA sequence: TGTGCCAGCAGCCACTTCCTCCGGGACAGTTCTTCGAGCTCCTATAATTCACCCCTCCACTTT. As protein: CASSHFLRDSSSSSYNSPLHF.

The genes are TRBV6-4 and TRBJ2-1, with 12 bases aligning to TRBD2. Trimming removed 2 bases from V and 8 bases from J; junction bases left unmatched: 1. CDR1 is MRHNA, CDR2 SNTAGT, per germline. This CDR3 is 14 amino acids long. The CDR3 loop is CASSDLAGGDEQFF. In DNA, the CDR3 is TGTGCCAGCAGTGACCTAGCGGGGGGGGATGAGCAGTTCTTC.

The chain uses TRBV14 and TRBJ2-3, with 10 bases that match TRBD2. With V trimmed by 5 bases and J by 4 bases, 6 bases remained unmatched. CDR1 is SGHDN and CDR2 is FVKESK in the germline V gene. The CDR3 sequence is 15 residues long. The CDR3 DNA follows: TGTGCCAGCAGCAAATCCGGGACTAGCGCAGATACGCAGTATTTT. Residues: CASSKSGTSADTQYF.

J is TRBJ2-7 and V is TRBV30; D is unclear. CDR1 GTSNPN and CDR2 SVGIG come from the germline V gene (reference sequence). V gave up 0 bases and J gave up 4 bases, with 4 bases separating them. The CDR3 sequence is 11 residues long. The CDR3 region is CAWSVEYEQYF. The CDR3 DNA is TGTGCCTGGAGTGTGGAGTACGAGCAGTACTTC.

V and J are TRBV6-1 and TRBJ1-5; TRBD1 matches at 8 bases. Germline CDR1 and CDR2: MNHNS and SASEGT. V lost 3 bases, J lost 4 bases, and 2 bases stayed unmatched. The CDR3 totals 14 residues. The CDR3 nucleotides are TGTGCCAGCAGTGATCGACAGGGGAATCAGCCCCAGCATTTT. Residues: CASSDRQGNQPQHF.

The chain recombines TRBV5-1 with TRBJ1-4, with no clear D. Trimming stripped 4 bases from V and 0 bases from J, with 10 bases between. The CDR3 has 15 amino acids. Germline V lookup: CDR1 SGHRS, CDR2 YFSETQ. CDR3 loop: CASSPGAATNEKLFF. The CDR3 DNA reads TGCGCCAGCAGCCCCGGAGCGGCAACTAATGAAAAACTGTTTTTT. The variable domain in full, completed from reference TRBV5-1 and TRBJ1-4, reads KAGVTQTPRYLIKTRGQQVTLSCSPISGHRSVSWYQQTPGQGLQFLFEYFSETQRNKGNFPGRFSGRQFSNSRSEMNVSTLELGDSALYLCASSPGAATNEKLFFGSGTQLSVL.

The chain employs TRBV5-1 and TRBJ2-3; the match to TRBD2 covers 8 bases. CDR3 size: 14 residues. From germline, CDR1 is SGHRS and CDR2 YFSETQ. Trimming cost V 4 bases and J 6 bases; bases outside gene matches: 7. The CDR3 nucleotides read TGCGCCAGCAGCGACGGGGGGGCCGTGGATACGCAGTATTTT. Translating it yields CASSDGGAVDTQYF.